These T cell receptor beta chains were read from a single sample in a study of blood T cell repertoires in COVID-19. Measured with immunoSEQ multiplex PCR; TCRdb has only the in-frame clones, and not every one. The sample consists of some 180,000 clones, roughly 85% of them appearing once. The sample consisted of peripheral blood. The receptor source for this set is a woman over 75 with acute or convalescent COVID-19. Each CDR3 is given with its conserved first and last residue. The order of the fields is clone size, J gene, D gene, V gene, CDR3 DNA, CDR3 protein. The D gene is left open where the match is weak. For some rows the clone size is stated as once, few or many, or as a class when expanded; others skip it.

size: .; J: TRBJ2-1; D: .; V: TRBV15; DNA: TGTGCCACCAGCAGAGATAGAGGTACAGGGACGAATGAGCAGTTCTTC; CDR3: CATSRDRGTGTNEQFF
size: .; J: TRBJ1-4; D: .; V: TRBV3-1/TRBV3-2; DNA: TGTGCCAGCAGCCAGGGTCGGGGGGAAAAACTGTTTTTT; CDR3: CASSQGRGEKLFF
size: .; J: TRBJ1-6; D: TRBD1; V: TRBV6-1; DNA: TGTGCCAGCAGTGAATCCAGGGGGCTTTCACCCCTCCACTTT; CDR3: CASSESRGLSPLHF
size: .; J: TRBJ2-7; D: TRBD2; V: TRBV7-2; DNA: TGTGCCAGCAGCTTAGCCCCTGGTTCCAGCGGGAGGAGGTACGAGCAGTACTTC; CDR3: CASSLAPGSSGRRYEQYF
size: .; J: TRBJ2-2; D: .; V: TRBV28; DNA: TGTGCCAGCAGCATGAATGGGCGCAGGGAGCTGTTTTTT; CDR3: CASSMNGRRELFF
size: .; J: TRBJ2-1; D: TRBD1; V: TRBV9; DNA: TGTGCCAGCAGCGTAGTGGGACAGGAGGATGAGCAGTTCTTC; CDR3: CASSVVGQEDEQFF
size: .; J: TRBJ2-7; D: TRBD1; V: TRBV18; DNA: TGTGCCAGCTCGGCGACAGGGGGCGCCTACGAGCAGTACTTC; CDR3: CASSATGGAYEQYF
size: .; J: TRBJ2-7; D: .; V: TRBV5-5; DNA: TGTGCCAGCAGCCAATCTATTCACGAGCAGTACTTC; CDR3: CASSQSIHEQYF
size: .; J: TRBJ1-1; D: TRBD1; V: TRBV7-3; DNA: TGTGCCAGCAGACTGAAGGGGGCCACTGAAGCTTTCTTT; CDR3: CASRLKGATEAFF
size: .; J: TRBJ1-4; D: TRBD1; V: TRBV27; DNA: TGTGCCAGCAGGAGGACCGGGACAGTTAATGAAAAACTGTTTTTT; CDR3: CASRRTGTVNEKLFF
size: .; J: TRBJ1-1; D: .; V: TRBV4-3; DNA: TGCGCCAGCAGCCAACAGGAGAACACTGAAGCTTTCTTT; CDR3: CASSQQENTEAFF
size: few; J: TRBJ2-1; D: .; V: TRBV3-1/TRBV3-2; DNA: TGTGCCAGCAGCCAACAGGGAATGGGTAAAGCGCAGTTCTTC; CDR3: CASSQQGMGKAQFF
size: .; J: TRBJ1-6; D: .; V: TRBV4-3; DNA: TGCGCCAGCAGCTCAGGCAGTGCGAACCTCCACTTT; CDR3: CASSSGSANLHF
size: .; J: TRBJ2-2; D: TRBD2; V: TRBV5-1; DNA: TGCGCCAGCAGCTTGGCGGGACTAGCGGTTTCCTTCACCGGGGAGCTGTTTTTT; CDR3: CASSLAGLAVSFTGELFF
size: .; J: TRBJ2-1; D: TRBD1; V: TRBV19; DNA: TGTGCCAGTAAGAACACGGCGACAGGGAATGGCGATGAGCAGTTCTTC; CDR3: CASKNTATGNGDEQFF
size: once; J: TRBJ1-5; D: TRBD1; V: TRBV6-6; DNA: TGTGCCAGCAGTCTTAACAAACCGGGACAGGGGGCTGCTCAGCCCCAGCATTTT; CDR3: CASSLNKPGQGAAQPQHF
size: few; J: TRBJ1-5; D: .; V: TRBV2; DNA: TGTGCCAGCAGGGAGTATAGCAATCAGCCCCAGCATTTT; CDR3: CASREYSNQPQHF
size: .; J: TRBJ2-7; D: TRBD2; V: TRBV30; DNA: TGTGCCTGGAGTGTATCATCTGCGGGAGTCTCCTACGAGCAGTACTTC; CDR3: CAWSVSSAGVSYEQYF
size: .; J: TRBJ2-3; D: .; V: TRBV19; DNA: TGTGCCAGTAGTATAGATCGTGATACGCAGTATTTT; CDR3: CASSIDRDTQYF
size: .; J: TRBJ2-2; D: .; V: TRBV6-2/TRBV6-3; DNA: TGTGCCAGCACCCCCCGGAGCCCCATCTTAGAGCTGTTTTTT; CDR3: CASTPRSPILELFF
size: .; J: TRBJ2-2; D: TRBD2; V: TRBV7-2; DNA: TGTGCCAGCAGCGCCCGACTAGCGGGAGGGAACACCGGGGAGCTGTTTTTT; CDR3: CASSARLAGGNTGELFF
size: few; J: TRBJ1-6; D: TRBD1; V: TRBV7-2; DNA: TGTGCCAGCAGCTCGGGGACAGGGAATTCACCCCTCCACTTT; CDR3: CASSSGTGNSPLHF
size: .; J: TRBJ2-1; D: .; V: TRBV4-2; DNA: TGTGCCAGCAGCCTAGATTGGGGAACCACTAGCTCCTACAATGAGCAGTTCTTC; CDR3: CASSLDWGTTSSYNEQFF
size: .; J: TRBJ2-4; D: .; V: TRBV28; DNA: TGTGCCAGCAGCCTAGGACAGCTGATATCGGACATTCAGTACTTC; CDR3: CASSLGQLISDIQYF
size: .; J: TRBJ1-1; D: .; V: TRBV12-3/TRBV12-4; DNA: TGTGCCAGCAGTCCGGCAGGGTACACTGAAGCTTTCTTT; CDR3: CASSPAGYTEAFF
size: .; J: TRBJ2-7; D: TRBD1; V: TRBV5-1; DNA: TGCGCCAGCAGACGCGGACAGGGGGCATCCTACGAGCAGTACTTC; CDR3: CASRRGQGASYEQYF
size: .; J: TRBJ1-2; D: TRBD1; V: TRBV19; DNA: TGTGCCGGCGGAAGGGGACAGGGGTACCCTGGCTACACCTTC; CDR3: CAGGRGQGYPGYTF
size: few; J: TRBJ1-2; D: TRBD1; V: TRBV28; DNA: TGTGCCACCGTTTCCTGGGACAGAACCTATGGCTACACCTTC; CDR3: CATVSWDRTYGYTF
size: .; J: TRBJ2-7; D: TRBD1; V: TRBV7-2; DNA: TGTGCCAGCAGCCTCAGACAGGGGGCAGGCGAGCAGTACTTC; CDR3: CASSLRQGAGEQYF
size: .; J: TRBJ2-2; D: TRBD2; V: TRBV9; DNA: TGTGCCAGCAGGGGACTATCGAACACCGGGGAGCTGTTTTTT; CDR3: CASRGLSNTGELFF
size: .; J: TRBJ2-1; D: .; V: TRBV19; DNA: TGTGCCAGTAGTGAACAGATCTTCCCTGAGCAGTTCTTC; CDR3: CASSEQIFPEQFF
size: .; J: TRBJ1-6; D: .; V: TRBV9; DNA: TGTGCCAGCAGTAGCGCGGGCAATTCACCCCTCCACTTT; CDR3: CASSSAGNSPLHF
size: once; J: TRBJ1-3; D: TRBD1; V: TRBV28; DNA: TGTGCCAGCAACCCCCCGACAGGGGCTGGAAACACCATATATTTT; CDR3: CASNPPTGAGNTIYF
size: once; J: TRBJ1-6; D: .; V: TRBV2; DNA: TGTGCCAGCATCAGGGAGACAGGACCACTCTTT; CDR3: CASIRETGPLF
size: .; J: TRBJ2-2; D: TRBD1; V: TRBV5-1; DNA: TGCGCCAGCAGCTTGGAGGGGACAGGGTGGCGCGGGGAGCTGTTTTTT; CDR3: CASSLEGTGWRGELFF
size: .; J: TRBJ2-3; D: TRBD2; V: TRBV7-9; DNA: TGTGCCAGCAGCGTTAGCGGGGGGCGCGGAGATACGCAGTATTTT; CDR3: CASSVSGGRGDTQYF
size: .; J: TRBJ1-2; D: TRBD1; V: TRBV19; DNA: TGTGCCAGTAGTAGGACAGGAGAGTCTGGCTACACCTTC; CDR3: CASSRTGESGYTF
size: .; J: TRBJ1-1; D: TRBD1; V: TRBV28; DNA: TGTGCCAGCAGCCGCCCGGGACAGGGATTCACTGAAGCTTTCTTT; CDR3: CASSRPGQGFTEAFF
size: few; J: TRBJ2-7; D: TRBD1; V: TRBV5-1; DNA: TGCGCCAGCAGCCTCGGGTCGGACAGGGGGATCGAGCAGTACTTC; CDR3: CASSLGSDRGIEQYF
size: .; J: TRBJ1-2; D: TRBD1; V: TRBV28; DNA: TGTGCCAGTAGGACAGGAGTAAGATATGGCTACACCTTC; CDR3: CASRTGVRYGYTF
size: .; J: TRBJ2-7; D: TRBD1; V: TRBV6-2/TRBV6-3; DNA: TGTGCCAGCAGTTTGGGACAGGGGACACAAATTCCCTACGAGCAGTACTTC; CDR3: CASSLGQGTQIPYEQYF
size: .; J: TRBJ2-1; D: .; V: TRBV10-1; DNA: TGCGCCAGCAGTGAGGGACAGCTCAATGAGCAGTTCTTC; CDR3: CASSEGQLNEQFF
size: .; J: TRBJ2-3; D: .; V: TRBV30; DNA: TGTGCCTGGACTAGCGAAAACACAGATACGCAGTATTTT; CDR3: CAWTSENTDTQYF
size: .; J: TRBJ2-1; D: .; V: TRBV5-4; DNA: TGTGCCAGCAGCATCGTGCCCGACAGTAATGAGCAGTTCTTC; CDR3: CASSIVPDSNEQFF
size: .; J: TRBJ2-3; D: .; V: TRBV27; DNA: TGTGCCAGCAGTACGGGGGTAGGCACAGATACGCAGTATTTT; CDR3: CASSTGVGTDTQYF
size: .; J: TRBJ2-3; D: TRBD1; V: TRBV15; DNA: TGTGCCACCAGCAGGTACCCGGGACAGGCCACAGATACGCAGTATTTT; CDR3: CATSRYPGQATDTQYF
size: .; J: TRBJ2-7; D: TRBD2; V: TRBV7-2; DNA: TGTGCCAGCAGCTTACCTAGCGGGGCTTACGAGCAGTACTTC; CDR3: CASSLPSGAYEQYF
size: few; J: TRBJ1-4; D: TRBD1; V: TRBV7-2; DNA: TGTGCCAGCAGCTTAGCTGGGACAGGGTCTGAAAAACTGTTTTTT; CDR3: CASSLAGTGSEKLFF
size: .; J: TRBJ1-6; D: .; V: TRBV3-1/TRBV3-2; DNA: TGTGCCAGCAGCCAAAGGCAGGGCACGACACCCCTCCACTTT; CDR3: CASSQRQGTTPLHF
size: .; J: TRBJ1-5; D: .; V: TRBV19; DNA: TGTGCCAGTAGGGCAGGGGTTAGCAATCAGCCCCAGCATTTT; CDR3: CASRAGVSNQPQHF
size: once; J: TRBJ2-2; D: .; V: TRBV9; DNA: TGTGCCAGCAGCGTAGGGCCTTACACCGGGGAGCTGTTTTTT; CDR3: CASSVGPYTGELFF
size: .; J: TRBJ2-1; D: TRBD2; V: TRBV4-1; DNA: TGCGCCAGCAGCTCCATGGGACTAGTTATAAATGAGCAGTTCTTC; CDR3: CASSSMGLVINEQFF
size: once; J: TRBJ2-1; D: TRBD2; V: TRBV18; DNA: TGTGCCAGCTCACCAGACAGCGGGGATGAGCAGTTCTTC; CDR3: CASSPDSGDEQFF
size: .; J: TRBJ2-1; D: .; V: TRBV19; DNA: TGTGCCAGTACCCGAGGAATAGAGGGTAGGAATGAGCAGTTCTTC; CDR3: CASTRGIEGRNEQFF